Presented here are 24 T cell receptor beta chains from one specimen sequenced in a study of T cells in Graves' hyperthyroidism and ophthalmopathy. Amplified TCR beta CDR3 regions came from RNA transcripts. A set of HTBI primers served as the primers for a first-round RT-PCR of the TCR CDR3. TCRdb recomputed calls from the multiplex PCR reads with MiXCR, one row per CDR3 protein. The data contain hundreds of thousands of distinct CDR3 sequences, 14% of them seen just once; the ten biggest clones take up approximately 12%. Material: blood. All receptors derive from a woman aged 45 to 65 with Graves' ophthalmopathy.

V is TRBV28 and J is TRBJ1-5; D might be TRBD1 (6 bases). This CDR3 has 14 amino acids. V was trimmed by 3 bases and J by 6 bases, leaving 12 bases between them. CDR1 and CDR2 (germline): MDHEN, SYDVKM. CDR3 coding DNA: TGTGCCAGCAGTTTGGGGGGCAGAGGTCAGCCCCAGCATTTT. It codes for CASSLGGRGQPQHF.

This clonotype was counted at least ten times. The chain joins TRBV27 to TRBJ1-5; TRBD1 matches 7 bases. This CDR3 is 15 amino acids long. V shed 4 bases, J shed 6 bases, and the junction held 9 bases outside the gene matches. Germline lookup yields CDR1 MNHEY and CDR2 SMNVEV (reference sequence). The CDR3 nucleotides read TGTGCCAGCAGTTATCGTTACAGGGGAACTCAGCCCCAGCATTTT. It yields the protein CASSYRYRGTQPQHF.

This clonotype was detected many times. CDR3 region: CASSPGPGAGFDTQYF. In DNA form, the CDR3 reads TGTGCCAGCAGCCCCGGTCCGGGGGCAGGGTTCGATACGCAGTATTTT. The rearrangement joins TRBV7-8 to TRBJ2-3; tentatively, D is TRBD1 or TRBD2 (6 bases each). This CDR3 contains 16 residues. V shed 5 bases and J shed 6 bases, with 21 bases lying between them. Germline CDR1 reads SGHVS; CDR2 reads FQNEAQ.

The table lists this clonotype with many counts. The J gene is TRBJ2-7, the V gene TRBV5-6; 12 positions agree with TRBD2. V shed 0 bases and J 7 bases; nucleotides not matched to a gene: 2. The CDR3 sequence is 14 residues long. Germline-derived CDR1 and CDR2 are SGHDT and YYEEEE. The CDR3: CASSLGLAGEEQYF. CDR3 bases: TGTGCCAGCAGCTTGGGACTAGCGGGAGAGGAGCAGTACTTC.

This sequence joins TRBV29-1 and TRBJ2-3; no reliable D call. Looked up from germline, CDR1 is SQVTM and CDR2 is ANQGSEA. Trimming left V 5 bases short and J 8 bases short, with 11 bases between. CDR3 length: 11 residues. This CDR3 reads CSVPDGFTQYF. Here the CDR3 DNA reads TGCAGCGTTCCGGACGGTTTTACGCAGTATTTT.

The chain combines TRBV19 with TRBJ2-1, with TRBD2 matching 9 bases. Germline CDR1 and CDR2: LNHDA and SQIVND (reference sequence). Trimming at V came to 5 bases and at J to 10 bases, leaving 6 bases not matched to a gene. The CDR3 is made up of 13 amino acids. CDR3 bases: TGTGCCAGTAGTTTTTTAGCGGGAGTCGAGCAGTTCTTC. It yields the protein CASSFLAGVEQFF.

This clonotype was seen many times. V is TRBV3-1 and J is TRBJ2-1; TRBD2 is a possible D gene (5 bases). Germline assignment: CDR1 LGHDT and CDR2 YNNKEL (reference sequence). CDR3 length: 13 residues. Trimming removed 4 bases at V and 3 bases at J, with 7 bases between. The CDR3 sequence: CASSLDFYNEQFF. For the CDR3, the DNA is TGTGCCAGCAGCCTGGACTTCTACAATGAGCAGTTCTTC.

The chain recombines TRBV10-3 with TRBJ1-2; the match to TRBD1 covers 9 bases. The CDR3 is 15 residues long. V shed 6 bases and J 4 bases; nucleotides not matched to a gene: 9. The V gene's germline CDR1 is ENHRY and CDR2 SYGVKD. CDR3 region: CAIRKDRGNFYGYTF. In DNA form, the CDR3 reads TGTGCCATCAGAAAAGACAGGGGGAATTTCTATGGCTACACCTTC.

The sample holds many counts of this clonotype. This chain connects TRBV28 to TRBJ1-1; D is unresolved. The germline gives CDR1 MDHEN, CDR2 SYDVKM. CDR3 length equals 12 residues. Trimming pared 6 bases from V and 6 bases from J, leaving 11 bases between. The CDR3 sequence is CASRPTTPEAFF. CDR3 coding DNA: TGTGCCAGCAGACCTACCACACCTGAAGCTTTCTTT.

The CDR3 DNA follows: TGCAGTGCTAGTCTCGTAGAGACCCAGTACTTC. It codes for CSASLVETQYF. V usage is TRBV20-1 and J usage is TRBJ2-5; D call uncertain. V was trimmed by 3 bases and J by 4 bases, leaving 6 bases between them. Germline assignment: CDR1 DFQATT and CDR2 SNEGSKA (reference sequence). CDR3 length: 11 amino acids.

This clonotype was detected a few times. The V gene is TRBV27, the J gene TRBJ2-7; TRBD1 matches at 10 bases. J was trimmed by 5 bases and V by 6 bases; bases with no gene match: 4. Per the germline V gene, CDR1 is MNHEY and CDR2 is SMNVEV (reference sequence). This CDR3 has 13 amino acids. In DNA form, the CDR3 reads TGTGCCAGCAGGGGACAGGGGACCCACGAGCAGTACTTC. Its translation is CASRGQGTHEQYF.

This clonotype was counted a few times. The chain joins TRBV12-3 or TRBV12-4 to TRBJ2-1, with TRBD2 matching over 13 bases. The CDR3 extends over 14 amino acids. The V segment lost 4 bases and the J segment 15 bases; nucleotides outside the gene matches: 9. CDR3 DNA: TGTGCCAGCAGTTACCTTGGACTAGCGGGGGCCTTGTTCTTC. Its translation is CASSYLGLAGALFF.

The chain links TRBV4-3 to TRBJ2-3; D gene unclear. V gave up 1 base and J gave up 4 bases, with 15 bases separating them. Germline-derived CDR1 and CDR2 are LGHNA and YSLEER. The CDR3 contains 16 residues. CDR3 loop: CASSQVAGSLSDTQYF. The DNA for the CDR3 is TGCGCCAGCAGCCAAGTCGCCGGGTCGCTTTCAGATACGCAGTATTTT.

This rearrangement joins TRBV6-1 to TRBJ1-1; TRBD1 agrees at 8 bases. J was trimmed by 0 bases and V by 9 bases; bases with no gene match: 6. Germline V lookup: CDR1 MNHNS, CDR2 SASEGT. This CDR3 has 14 amino acids. CDR3 in amino acids: CASKTGGMNTEAFF. CDR3 DNA sequence: TGTGCCAGTAAAACAGGGGGAATGAACACTGAAGCTTTCTTT.

The sample holds many counts of this clonotype. The rearrangement links TRBV7-8 to TRBJ1-5; D ambiguous. Germline CDR1 and CDR2: SGHVS and FQNEAQ. This CDR3 is 14 amino acids long. The V gene lost 5 bases and the J gene lost 7 bases, with 15 bases spanning the gap. CDR3 nucleotides: TGTGCCAGCAGCCTCCAGAGCTTCGGACAGCCCCAGCATTTT. Encoded protein: CASSLQSFGQPQHF.

In its sample, this clonotype was seen a few times. This chain links TRBV9 with TRBJ2-3, with 7 nucleotides matching TRBD2. Looked up from germline, CDR1 is SGDLS and CDR2 is YYNGEE. This CDR3 is built from 14 residues. Germline trimming cut 3 bases from V and 1 base from J; bases unmatched to any gene: 2. In DNA, the CDR3 is TGTGCCAGCAGCGATCTAGCGGGCACAGATACGCAGTATTTT. Its translation is CASSDLAGTDTQYF. The full variable domain, its missing parts supplied by reference TRBV9 and TRBJ2-3, is DSGVTQTPKHLITATGQRVTLRCSPRSGDLSVYWYQQSLDQGLQFLIQYYNGEERAKGNILERFSAQQFPDLHSELNLSSLELGDSALYFCASSDLAGTDTQYFGPGTRLTVL.

This clonotype was detected many times. The chain carries TRBV12-3 or TRBV12-4 and TRBJ1-4; a possible D gene is TRBD1 (6 bases). The CDR3 has 13 amino acids. V was trimmed by 4 bases and J by 8 bases, leaving 11 bases between them. Written as DNA, the CDR3 is TGTGCCAGCAGTTCCGGGGGCCAGGAAAAACTGTTTTTT. Protein product: CASSSGGQEKLFF.

This clonotype showed up just a few times. The chain carries TRBV24-1 and TRBJ1-1, with D hard to call. The CDR3 runs to 13 residues. The germline V gene encodes CDR1 KGHDR and CDR2 SFDVKD. The germline V and J ends were trimmed by 4 bases and 4 bases, with 9 bases remaining between them. The CDR3: CATSDLTGTEAFF. In DNA, the CDR3 is TGTGCCACCAGTGACTTGACGGGCACTGAAGCTTTCTTT.

This chain links TRBV29-1 with TRBJ2-7; TRBD2 might be the D (6 bases). Germline V gene sequence: CDR1 SQVTM, CDR2 ANQGSEA. V lost 6 bases, J lost 4 bases, and 16 bases lay in between. The CDR3 covers 13 residues. This CDR3 is CSVGTGLQYEQYF. The CDR3 coding sequence is TGCAGCGTCGGCACGGGACTTCAATACGAGCAGTACTTC.

At least ten counts were recorded for this clonotype. This chain uses TRBV20-1 with TRBJ1-4; tentatively, D is TRBD1 (5 bases). Trimming shortened V by 6 bases and J by 7 bases, and 21 bases separated the two germline ends. The CDR3 is 15 residues long. Germline V gene sequence: CDR1 DFQATT, CDR2 SNEGSKA (reference sequence). The CDR3 coding sequence is TGCAGTGCCATTGTCCCTCAGGGAGCCAGTGAAAAACTGTTTTTT. Translated: CSAIVPQGASEKLFF.

This clonotype was detected a few times. The chain carries TRBV7-2 and TRBJ1-4; the match to TRBD1 covers 12 bases. The CDR3 consists of 17 residues. Germline lookup yields CDR1 SGHTA and CDR2 FQGNSA. Losses at the gene ends were 1 base for V and 13 bases for J; bases not matched to a gene: 13. The DNA of the CDR3 is TGTGCCAGCAGCTTAGAAGTGGGGACAGGGGGCGATTCCGGACTGTTTTTT. Residues: CASSLEVGTGGDSGLFF.

This clonotype was detected ten times or more. The V gene is TRBV28, the J gene TRBJ1-1, with D possibly matching TRBD1 (5 bases). CDR1 is MDHEN, CDR2 SYDVKM, per germline. This CDR3 comprises 13 residues. V was shortened by 3 bases and J by 11 bases, with 16 bases between the two germline ends. The CDR3 is CASSFRTPQRAFF. The CDR3 bases are TGTGCCAGCAGTTTCCGGACACCTCAACGGGCTTTCTTT.

The J gene is TRBJ2-7, the V gene TRBV18, with 8 bases lining up with TRBD2. The trim removed 6 bases at V and 6 bases at J, leaving 10 bases unmatched. CDR1 and CDR2 from the germline V gene are KGHSH and LQKENI. The CDR3 contains 14 residues. This CDR3 is CASSQVREESEQYF. DNA for the CDR3: TGTGCCAGCTCCCAGGTGCGGGAGGAAAGCGAGCAGTACTTC.

This clonotype was observed a handful of times. The chain has TRBV10-3 and TRBJ2-2, with 7 bases matching TRBD1. CDR3 length: 14 residues. From germline, CDR1 is ENHRY and CDR2 SYGVKD. The trim removed 10 bases at V and 2 bases at J, leaving 7 bases unmatched. CDR3 loop: CASTRDRNTGELFF. In DNA, the CDR3 is TGTGCCAGTACCCGGGACAGAAACACCGGGGAGCTGTTTTTT.